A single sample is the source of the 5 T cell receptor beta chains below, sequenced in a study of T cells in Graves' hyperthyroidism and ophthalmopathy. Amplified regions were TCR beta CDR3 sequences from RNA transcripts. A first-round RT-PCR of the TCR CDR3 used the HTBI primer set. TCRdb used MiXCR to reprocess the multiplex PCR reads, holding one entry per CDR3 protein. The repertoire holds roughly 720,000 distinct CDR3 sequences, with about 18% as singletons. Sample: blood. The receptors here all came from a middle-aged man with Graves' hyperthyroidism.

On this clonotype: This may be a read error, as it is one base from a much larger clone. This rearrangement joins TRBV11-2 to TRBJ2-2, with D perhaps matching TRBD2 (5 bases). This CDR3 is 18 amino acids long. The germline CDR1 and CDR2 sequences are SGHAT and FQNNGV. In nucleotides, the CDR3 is TGTGCCAGCAGCTTAGATGAAGCAGCTTCCTCAAACACCGGGGAGCTGCTTTTT. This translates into CASSLDEAASSNTGELLF. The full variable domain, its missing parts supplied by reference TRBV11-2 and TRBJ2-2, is EAGVAQSPRYKIIEKRQSVAFWCNPISGHATLYWYQQILGQGPKLLIQFQNNGVVDDSQLPKDRFSAERLKGVDSTLKIQPAKLEDSAVYLCASSLDEAASSNTGELLFGEGSRLTVL.

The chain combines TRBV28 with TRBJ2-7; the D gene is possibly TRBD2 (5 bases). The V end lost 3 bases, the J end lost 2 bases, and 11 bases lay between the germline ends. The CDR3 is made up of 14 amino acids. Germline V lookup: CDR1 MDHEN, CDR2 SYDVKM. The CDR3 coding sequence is TGTGCCAGCAGTTTCGGAGACGGGGCCTACGAGCAGTACTTC. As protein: CASSFGDGAYEQYF.

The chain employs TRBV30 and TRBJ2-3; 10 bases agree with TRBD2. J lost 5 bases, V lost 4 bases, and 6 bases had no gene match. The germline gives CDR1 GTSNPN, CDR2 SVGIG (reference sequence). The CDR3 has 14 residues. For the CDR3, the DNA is TGTGCCTGGAATAGCGGGAGGCATGTAGATACGCAGTATTTT. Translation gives CAWNSGRHVDTQYF.

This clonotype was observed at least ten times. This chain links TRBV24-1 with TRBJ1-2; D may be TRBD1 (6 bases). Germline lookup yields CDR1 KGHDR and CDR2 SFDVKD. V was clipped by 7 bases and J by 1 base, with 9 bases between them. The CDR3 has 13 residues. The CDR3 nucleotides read TGTGCCACCAGGGACAGCCTTAACTATGGCTACACCTTC. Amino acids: CATRDSLNYGYTF.

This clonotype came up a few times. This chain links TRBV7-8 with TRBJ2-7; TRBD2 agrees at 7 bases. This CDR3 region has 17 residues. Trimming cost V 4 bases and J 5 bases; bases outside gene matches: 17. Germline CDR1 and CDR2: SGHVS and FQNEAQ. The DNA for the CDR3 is TGTGCCAGCAGCTCTCCAGCAGGTGGGCGGGAGTGGGACGAGCAGTACTTC. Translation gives CASSSPAGGREWDEQYF. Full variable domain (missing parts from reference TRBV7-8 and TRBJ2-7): GAGVSQSPRYKVAKRGQDVALRCDPISGHVSLFWYQQALGQGPEFLTYFQNEAQLDKSGLPSDRFFAERPEGSVSTLKIQRTQQEDSAVYLCASSSPAGGREWDEQYFGPGTRLTVT.